Sequencing of this T cell receptor beta chain was carried out in a study of CD8 T cells in ankylosing spondylitis (dated by TCRdb to about 2017). Regarding the research as a whole: To find TCR variants linked to disease, the study profiled T cell receptor beta repertoires in ankylosing spondylitis patients and healthy donors. The full study cohort was made up of roughly 25 ankylosing spondylitis patients and 108 healthy donors. Samples of peripheral blood were taken, and for ankylosing spondylitis patients, synovial fluid was collected as well. General findings and caveats noted by the study authors: The disease-linked clones were reported as significantly enriched in matched synovial fluid samples from ankylosing spondylitis patients. Blood from ankylosing spondylitis patients appeared to be characterized by a TCR beta motif made up of several highly homologous amino acid variants. Some of the motif variants had been reported before in the synovial fluid and blood of reactive arthritis patients, a finding that suggests common disease-initiation mechanisms. In peripheral blood, the disease-linked clones were found at relatively low frequencies and had a CD8+ phenotype.

On this clonotype: No cognate antigen has been identified for it. Per-base quality was not reported, and no clone a single base away is much larger than it.

From V the trimming removes 0 bases and from J it removes 5 bases, while the gene matches leave 11 bases of the junction unaccounted for. Including the terminal cysteine and phenylalanine, the CDR3 comprises 17 residues. Only the CDR3 part of the read is kept: 51 bases, read in frame from the first base. Reading the germline V gene gives CDR1 SGHRS and CDR2 YFSETQ. The data were produced on an Illumina HiSeq 2500. Quantitative 5'-RACE with molecular barcodes was the method used to prepare the TCR beta libraries. As for how the authors treated the data: To identify disease-linked TCR variants, a new computational method was used, one built on a probabilistic model of VDJ rearrangement. Clones were called with MiXCR by TCRdb after fastp trimmed the public reads at Q25, and only in-frame beta chains were retained. Entries are consolidated by CDR3 protein sequence, retaining the most common genes and DNA. In this record, the V and J calls reflect TCRdb's handling and not the investigators' own analysis. The sample table lists 200,000 to 300,000 distinct CDR3 sequences, roughly 25% of them with a count of one. Jointly, the top ten make up over 0.55% of the sample.

The chain is encoded by TRBV5-1 joined to TRBJ2-5; 9 bases in the middle match TRBD2. Sequenced material: blood, either unsorted or a sorted T cell fraction (not recorded which). The sequence was obtained from a male donor with ankylosing spondylitis or in good health (not recorded which). CDR3 reads: CASSLGLAGTAVETQYF. The DNA sequence reads TGCGCCAGCAGCTTGGGCCTAGCGGGGACAGCCGTGGAGACCCAGTACTTC.